This TCR beta chain was found in a study of OX40 agonist ivuxolimab in advanced cancers. At the level of the study: Patients in the trial were receiving intravenous ivuxolimab every 2 weeks, at doses of 0.01 to 10 mg/kg. Patients in dose escalation had liver, melanoma, kidney or head and neck cancers.

CDR1 is LGHNA, CDR2 YNFKEQ, per germline. The CDR3 totals 18 residues. V gave up 1 base and J gave up 0 bases, with 17 bases separating them. The repertoire was sequenced with immunoSEQ multiplex PCR; TCRdb's copy has only in-frame clones and lacks some. The table has about 77,000 clones, approximately 89% seen once. Turning to this clone: Antigen specificity is unknown.

Study-wide findings and caveats: The average count of expanded clones was higher among CD8+ T cells than among CD4+. Low normalized T-cell clonal expansion was also seen in some nonresponders.

This chain connects TRBV4-2 to TRBJ2-3; D might be TRBD2 (6 bases). Sample: CD4+ or CD8+ T cells sorted from blood, taken in a trial of the OX40 agonist ivuxolimab. This sequence was found in an adult with an advanced solid tumor such as melanoma, head and neck, liver or kidney cancer. The CDR3 region is CASSQGLRGLRSTDTQYF. The CDR3 DNA sequence: TGTGCCAGCAGCCAAGGGTTGCGGGGACTCCGGAGCACAGATACGCAGTATTTT.